This TCR beta chain was sequenced for a study of blood T cell repertoires in COVID-19. In the study overall: Sample material is recorded as cDNA or gDNA derived from T cells, B-cell-depleted T cells, or PBMCs.

V was pared by 4 bases and J by 0 bases, with 10 bases of the junction left unmatched. The CDR3 loop spans 17 amino acids. The germline gives CDR1 LGHDT, CDR2 YNNKEL (reference sequence). Per the study methods: From reference gene primer amplification, estimates of nucleated cell counts were derived. This table comes from immunoSEQ multiplex PCR, and its TCRdb copy is limited to in-frame clones, with some not included. V and J calls and clone size come straight from that table; D and trimming were deduced from the DNA. The sample lists about 230,000 clones, roughly 82% seen once, with roughly 1.4% in the top ten.

Sequences were obtained from peripheral blood. The chain recombines TRBV3-1 (or the pseudogene TRBV3-2) with TRBJ2-3; 7 bases are shared with TRBD2. This clonotype originated in a woman aged 40 to 50 who had recovered from COVID-19. This CDR3 reads CASSPPEAGSSTDTQYF. The CDR3 DNA reads as TGTGCCAGCAGCCCACCCGAAGCGGGGTCAAGCACAGATACGCAGTATTTT.